A single TCR beta chain is shown here with its context. TCRdb's copy holds only in-frame clones and misses some; the assay was immunoSEQ multiplex PCR. The repertoire includes about 50,000 clones, 85% of them detected once, and 10% to 12% sits in the top ten. The data stem from a study of glioma-infiltrating T cells after dendritic cell vaccination. This CDR3 is built from 11 residues. Between the trimmed V and J ends, which lost 5 bases and 7 bases, there was a span of 12 bases. Per germline, CDR1 GTSNPN and CDR2 SVGIG (reference sequence). The sequencing here drew on blood, taken before dendritic cell vaccination. This TCR was sampled from a human donor with glioblastoma. The J gene is TRBJ2-7, the V gene TRBV30; the D gene is possibly TRBD2 (6 bases). The CDR3 region is CAWAPGREQYF. The DNA for the CDR3 is TGTGCCTGGGCGCCAGGGAGGGAGCAGTACTTC.